A single sample is the source of the 8 T cell receptor beta chains below, sequenced in a study of T cells expressing NK-cell markers. Each CDR3 protein gets one entry in TCRdb, which reprocessed the 5' RACE reads and gives no DNA. This specimen shows about 460,000 distinct CDR3 sequences; the ten leading clones hold 1.4%. The sample consisted of blood T cells: a sorted CD56 or NKG2C T cell subset, CD4+ or CD8+ T cells, or bulk PBMC T cells (not recorded which). The receptors originated from a woman in her 50s in good health.

The J gene is TRBJ2-2, the V gene TRBV5-5; TCRdb reports TRBD2, a call that lacks DNA to check it against. Germline CDR1 SGHKS, CDR2 YYEKEE (reference sequence). This CDR3 region has 17 residues. The CDR3 reads CASTLTGLAGRNGELFF.

The rearrangement uses TRBV5-1 and TRBJ2-1; with no DNA, the TCRdb D assignment of TRBD2 cannot be verified. The CDR3 length is 16 residues. The germline V gene has CDR1 SGHRS and CDR2 YFSETQ. CDR3 region: CASSLVVSGSYNEQFF. Together with reference TRBV5-1 and TRBJ2-1, the CDR3 gives the full variable domain: KAGVTQTPRYLIKTRGQQVTLSCSPISGHRSVSWYQQTPGQGLQFLFEYFSETQRNKGNFPGRFSGRQFSNSRSEMNVSTLELGDSALYLCASSLVVSGSYNEQFFGPGTRLTVL.

The J gene is TRBJ2-3, the V gene TRBV6-5. CDR1 is MNHEY, CDR2 SVGAGI, per germline. This CDR3 has 14 residues. The CDR3 protein is CASRTHGRTDTQYF.

This CDR3 is CASSSTGGFGEAFF. The chain links TRBV12-3 or TRBV12-4 to TRBJ1-1; TCRdb designates TRBD1, a call that cannot be tested without DNA. The CDR3 totals 14 residues.

The chain combines TRBV6-2 or TRBV6-3 with TRBJ1-1; TCRdb reports TRBD1, a call that lacks DNA to check it against. Germline lookup yields CDR1 MNHEY and CDR2 SVGEGT. There are 13 residues in the CDR3. Here the CDR3 reads CASKQGLDTEAFF.

CDR3 residues: CASSRQGGSGNTIYF. V usage is TRBV4-1 and J usage is TRBJ1-3; without DNA, the TCRdb call of TRBD1 cannot be checked. CDR1 is MGHRA and CDR2 is YSYEKL in the germline V gene. The CDR3 is made up of 15 amino acids.

The rearrangement joins TRBV20-1 to TRBJ2-7; absent DNA, TCRdb's TRBD1 call cannot be checked. The CDR3 contains 12 residues. Germline assignment: CDR1 DFQATT and CDR2 SNEGSKA (reference sequence). The CDR3 protein is CSAPGQSYEQYF.

V usage is TRBV24-1 and J usage is TRBJ2-3; TCRdb returns TRBD1, unconfirmable since there is no DNA. The CDR3 loop spans 16 amino acids. Germline V gene lookup returns CDR1 KGHDR and CDR2 SFDVKD. CDR3 residues: CATSDLATTPGDTQYF.